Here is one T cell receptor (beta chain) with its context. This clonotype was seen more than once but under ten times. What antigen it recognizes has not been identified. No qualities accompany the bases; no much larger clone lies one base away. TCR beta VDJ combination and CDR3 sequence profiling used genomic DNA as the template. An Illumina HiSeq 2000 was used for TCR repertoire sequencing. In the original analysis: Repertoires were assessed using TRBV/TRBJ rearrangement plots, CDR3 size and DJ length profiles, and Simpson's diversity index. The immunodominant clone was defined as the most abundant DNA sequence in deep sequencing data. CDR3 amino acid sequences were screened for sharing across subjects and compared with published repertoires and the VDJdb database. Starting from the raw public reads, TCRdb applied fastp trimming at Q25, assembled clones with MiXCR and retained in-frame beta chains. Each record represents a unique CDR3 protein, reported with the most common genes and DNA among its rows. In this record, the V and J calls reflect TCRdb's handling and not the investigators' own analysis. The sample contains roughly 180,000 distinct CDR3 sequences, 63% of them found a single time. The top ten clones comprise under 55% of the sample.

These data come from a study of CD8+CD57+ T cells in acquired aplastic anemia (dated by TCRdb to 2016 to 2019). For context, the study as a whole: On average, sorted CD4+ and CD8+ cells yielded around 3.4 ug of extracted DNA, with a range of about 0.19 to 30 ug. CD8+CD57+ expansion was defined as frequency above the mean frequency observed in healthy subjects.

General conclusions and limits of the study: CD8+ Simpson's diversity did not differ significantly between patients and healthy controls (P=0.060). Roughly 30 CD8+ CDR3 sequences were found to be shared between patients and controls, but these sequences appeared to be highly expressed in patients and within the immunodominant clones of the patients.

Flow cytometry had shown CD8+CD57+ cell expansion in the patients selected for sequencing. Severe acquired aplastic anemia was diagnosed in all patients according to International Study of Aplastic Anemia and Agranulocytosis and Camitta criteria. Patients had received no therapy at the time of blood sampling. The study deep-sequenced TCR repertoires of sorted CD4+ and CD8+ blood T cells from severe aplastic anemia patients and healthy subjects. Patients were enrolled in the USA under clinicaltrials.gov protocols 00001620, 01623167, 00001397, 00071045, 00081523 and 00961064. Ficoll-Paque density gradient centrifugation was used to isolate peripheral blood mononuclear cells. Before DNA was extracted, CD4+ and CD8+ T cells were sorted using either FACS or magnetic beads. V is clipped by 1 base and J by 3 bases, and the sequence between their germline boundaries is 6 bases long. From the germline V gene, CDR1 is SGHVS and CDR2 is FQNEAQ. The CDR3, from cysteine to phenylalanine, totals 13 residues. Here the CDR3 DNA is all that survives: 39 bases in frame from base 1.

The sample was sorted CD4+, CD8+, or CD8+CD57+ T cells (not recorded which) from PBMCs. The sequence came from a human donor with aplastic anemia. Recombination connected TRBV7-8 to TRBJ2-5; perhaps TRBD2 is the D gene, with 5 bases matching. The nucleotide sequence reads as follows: TGTGCCAGCAGCTTAGAGCGGAAAGAGACCCAGTACTTC. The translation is CASSLERKETQYF.